The 17 T cell receptor beta chains presented below share a single source sample, sequenced in a study of resident and recirculating memory T cells in vitiligo listed by TCRdb under 2018. Libraries were built with the immunoSEQ multiplex PCR assay. TCRdb took this table from immuneACCESS and kept in-frame rearrangements with V and J called. Such tables lack part of the clones; where checked against another copy, unresolved V genes explain under half of the gap, and the rest is unexplained. Counted in this sample were roughly 76,000 clones; roughly 90% of them appeared once. Over 4.5% of the sample belongs to the ten largest clones. Sequenced: blood. The receptors derive from a male donor with vitiligo.

The gene calls are TRBV5-1 and TRBJ2-7; 8 nucleotides match TRBD1. Trimming cost V 4 bases and J 0 bases; bases outside gene matches: 6. Germline V gene data show CDR1 as SGHRS and CDR2 as YFSETQ. CDR3 length equals 15 residues. The CDR3 DNA sequence: TGCGCCAGCAGCACGGGACAGGTTAGCTCCTACGAGCAGTACTTC. Protein product: CASSTGQVSSYEQYF. The whole variable domain, remainder taken from reference TRBV5-1 and TRBJ2-7, is KAGVTQTPRYLIKTRGQQVTLSCSPISGHRSVSWYQQTPGQGLQFLFEYFSETQRNKGNFPGRFSGRQFSNSRSEMNVSTLELGDSALYLCASSTGQVSSYEQYFGPGTRLTVT.

The V call is TRBV7-3, the J call TRBJ2-6, with D possibly TRBD1 on 6 matching bases. The CDR3 loop spans 18 amino acids. V dropped 0 bases and J dropped 0 bases, with 12 bases sitting between them. Looked up from germline, CDR1 is SGHTA and CDR2 is FQGTGA. The chain's CDR3 is CASSLTGRGNSGANVLTF. In DNA form, the CDR3 reads TGTGCCAGCAGCTTAACCGGCAGGGGCAACTCTGGGGCCAACGTCCTGACTTTC.

This clone was recorded only once. The V gene is TRBV5-6, the J gene TRBJ2-1; D is perhaps TRBD2 (7 bases). The CDR3 is made up of 16 amino acids. The V end lost 4 bases, the J end lost 14 bases, and 28 bases lay between the germline ends. Germline-derived CDR1 and CDR2 are SGHDT and YYEEEE. The CDR3 loop reads CASSPTGTGKGGEEFF. In DNA, the CDR3 is TGTGCCAGCAGCCCCACCGGGACGGGAAAAGGGGGGGAGGAGTTCTTC.

The genes are TRBV19 and TRBJ2-3, with D maybe TRBD2 (6 bases). The CDR3 totals 15 residues. Germline assignment: CDR1 LNHDA and CDR2 SQIVND (reference sequence). The V end was cut by 5 bases, the J end by 0 bases, with 12 bases between. In DNA, the CDR3 is TGTGCCAGTAGTCCCGGGGGACCCAGCACAGATACGCAGTATTTT. Protein product: CASSPGGPSTDTQYF.

The rearrangement joins TRBV5-6 to TRBJ1-1; a weak D match, TRBD1 (6 bases). CDR3 length: 16 amino acids. V lost 0 bases to trimming and J lost 0 bases, with 12 bases between them. In germline, CDR1 is SGHDT, CDR2 YYEEEE. The CDR3 region is CASSLAGGHLNTEAFF. Here the CDR3 DNA reads TGTGCCAGCAGCTTGGCGGGGGGGCACCTGAACACTGAAGCTTTCTTT.

Notes on this clone: One end of the junction does not line up with germline, which may come from a read error. This chain uses TRBV7-8 with TRBJ2-4, with 8 bases fitting TRBD2. The CDR3 is 18 residues long. CDR1 is SGHVS and CDR2 is FQNEAQ in the germline V gene. CDR3 sequence reads: CASSPSGGGGLAKSIQYF. CDR3 nucleotides: TGTGCCAGCAGCCCAAGCGGGGGCGGGGGCTTAGCCAAAAGCATTCAGTACTTC. The whole variable domain, filled in from reference TRBV7-8 and TRBJ2-4, reads GAGVSQSPRYKVAKRGQDVALRCDPISGHVSLFWYQQALGQGPEFLTYFQNEAQLDKSGLPSDRFFAERPEGSVSTLKIQRTQQEDSAVYLCASSPSGGGGLAKSIQYFGAGTRLSVL.

V usage is TRBV15 and J usage is TRBJ2-2, with 13 bases that match TRBD2. The CDR3 is 21 amino acids. V lost 1 base to trimming and J lost 0 bases; unmatched junction nucleotides: 11. CDR1 is LNHNV and CDR2 is YYDKDF in the germline V gene (reference sequence). The CDR3 region is CATSRAHPWTSGGSNTGELFF. The CDR3 DNA reads as TGTGCCACCAGCAGAGCACACCCTTGGACTAGCGGGGGCTCGAACACCGGGGAGCTGTTTTTT.

This clone appeared a single time. The chain carries TRBV12-1 and TRBJ1-5; the DNA was not used to check the table's D call, TRBD1. TRBV12-1 is a known pseudogene. The CDR3 loop spans 17 amino acids. The DNA of the CDR3 is TGTGCCAGCAGCTCGAATGGGTTGACGGGACAGCTACAGCCCCAGCATTTT. Translating gives CASSSNGLTGQLQPQHF.

There are a few counts of this clone. The J gene is TRBJ1-1, the V gene TRBV5-4, with a tentative D call TRBD1 (6 bases). CDR3 length: 15 residues. The V end was cut by 1 base, the J end by 1 base, with 11 bases between. Germline V gene lookup returns CDR1 SGHNT and CDR2 YYREEE (reference sequence). CDR3 coding DNA: TGTGCCAGCAGCTTGAATACGGACAGGAACACTGAAGCTTTCTTT. Translated, it gives CASSLNTDRNTEAFF.

The chain joins TRBV5-4 to TRBJ2-3; D is unresolved. The CDR3 is 14 residues long. Germline loops: CDR1 SGHNT, CDR2 YYREEE (reference sequence). Trimming pared 4 bases from V and 0 bases from J, leaving 9 bases between. DNA for the CDR3: TGTGCCAGCAGCCCTAGTCCTAGCACAGATACGCAGTATTTT. Translation: CASSPSPSTDTQYF. Drawing the rest from reference TRBV5-4 and TRBJ2-3, the complete variable domain is ETGVTQSPTHLIKTRGQQVTLRCSSQSGHNTVSWYQQALGQGPQFIFQYYREEENGRGNFPPRFSGLQFPNYSSELNVNALELDDSALYLCASSPSPSTDTQYFGPGTRLTVL.

V usage is TRBV30 and J usage is TRBJ1-2, with TRBD1 as a possible D gene (5 bases). From germline, CDR1 is GTSNPN and CDR2 SVGIG (reference sequence). CDR3 size: 16 residues. V dropped 0 bases and J dropped 5 bases, with 19 bases sitting between them. In nucleotides, the CDR3 is TGTGCCTGGAGTGTACGCGGAAGTAAAGGGACTTATGGCTACACCTTC. Translating gives CAWSVRGSKGTYGYTF.

This sequence joins TRBV4-1 and TRBJ1-1, with 9 bases that match TRBD1. CDR3 length: 17 residues. The ends lost 0 bases at V and 1 base at J; junction bases unmatched: 6. CDR1 MGHRA and CDR2 YSYEKL come from the germline V gene. CDR3 protein: CASSQDRVTGGNTEAFF. CDR3 coding DNA: TGCGCCAGCAGCCAAGATCGTGTGACAGGGGGGAACACTGAAGCTTTCTTT.

The genes are TRBV9 and TRBJ1-1; 8 nucleotides line up with TRBD1. The CDR3 is 15 amino acids. CDR1 and CDR2 from the germline V gene are SGDLS and YYNGEE. With V trimmed by 1 base and J by 1 base, 3 bases remained unmatched. CDR3 protein: CASSVTGTGNTEAFF. The CDR3 DNA reads TGTGCCAGCAGCGTAACGGGGACAGGGAACACTGAAGCTTTCTTT.

This rearrangement joins TRBV29-1 to TRBJ2-5; TRBD2 matches 8 bases. J gave up 5 bases and V 3 bases, and 5 bases lay outside the gene matches. This CDR3 is built from 13 residues. Germline loops: CDR1 SQVTM, CDR2 ANQGSEA. DNA for the CDR3: TGCAGCGTTGAGCGGGGGGCGTGGGAGACCCAGTACTTC. Amino acids: CSVERGAWETQYF.

CDR3 sequence: CASQAGQAATEAFF. Here the CDR3 DNA reads TGTGCCAGCCAGGCGGGACAGGCGGCCACTGAAGCTTTCTTT. The rearrangement links TRBV5-6 to TRBJ1-1, with 8 bases fitting TRBD1. Trimming cost V 7 bases and J 4 bases; bases outside gene matches: 9. This CDR3 has 14 amino acids. CDR1 and CDR2 (germline): SGHDT, YYEEEE.

This chain uses TRBV9 with TRBJ2-3; 8 nucleotides line up with TRBD2. CDR1 is SGDLS, CDR2 YYNGEE, per germline. V lost 2 bases and J lost 4; bases outside the gene matches: 6. This CDR3 is 15 amino acids long. The CDR3 protein is CASSVNRGGPDTQYF. The CDR3 nucleotides are TGTGCCAGCAGCGTCAACCGGGGGGGACCAGATACGCAGTATTTT.

The rearrangement links TRBV4-1 to TRBJ2-5; 11 bases map to TRBD2. Germline CDR1 is MGHRA and CDR2 is YSYEKL. The V gene end was trimmed by 1 base and the J gene end by 0 bases; junction bases not matched to a gene: 4. CDR3 length: 17 residues. The CDR3 coding sequence is TGCGCCAGCAGCCAAGGAACACTAGCGGGGGACCAAGAGACCCAGTACTTC. It translates to CASSQGTLAGDQETQYF.